Below are 5 T cell receptor beta chains sequenced from a single sample in a study of liver allograft versus peripheral blood T cells. Study overall: In transplanted livers, T cell receptor repertoires were compared with those found in the recipients' peripheral blood.

MiXCR was run by TCRdb on the reads, yielding one entry per CDR3 protein. The data contain approximately 13,000 distinct CDR3 sequences, under 30% of them singletons. The receptors were gathered from a human patient who had a liver transplant. Some T cells may arise from the graft donor.

This clonotype was seen ten or more times. This chain joins TRBV19 and TRBJ1-5; D not certain. CDR1 LNHDA and CDR2 SQIVND come from the germline V gene (reference sequence). The V end was cut by 3 bases, the J end by 7 bases, with 7 bases between. CDR3 length: 12 amino acids. The CDR3 sequence: CASSMLGQPQHF. In DNA form, the CDR3 reads TGTGCCAGTAGTATGTTAGGCCAGCCCCAGCATTTT.

This clonotype was seen at least ten times. The DNA for the CDR3 is TGTGCCAGCAATAAGGGCCAGGGGGCCTCCGAGCAGTTCTTC. Its protein is CASNKGQGASEQFF. V usage is TRBV6-1 and J usage is TRBJ2-1; 8 bases align to TRBD1. The J segment lost 10 bases and the V segment lost 7 bases, leaving 12 bases of the junction unmatched. Germline CDR1 and CDR2: MNHNS and SASEGT. The CDR3 consists of 14 residues.

By proportion, this clonotype is medium-sized. This chain links TRBV6-1 with TRBJ1-4; perhaps TRBD1 as D (5 bases). Trimming shortened V by 7 bases and J by 3 bases, and 15 bases separated the two germline ends. There are 15 residues in the CDR3. The germline V gene has CDR1 MNHNS and CDR2 SASEGT. Here the CDR3 DNA reads TGTGCCAGCACCCTAGGAGGGGCAGCTAATGAAAAACTGTTTTTT. Residues: CASTLGGAANEKLFF.

This clonotype was found many times. J is TRBJ1-1 and V is TRBV6-6; D possibly corresponds to TRBD1 (5 bases). The germline V gene has CDR1 MNHNY and CDR2 SVGAGI (reference sequence). V was shortened by 4 bases and J by 5 bases, with 17 bases between the two germline ends. The CDR3 consists of 15 residues. This CDR3 reads CASSSPEGPETEAFF. CDR3 in DNA: TGTGCCAGCAGTTCCCCGGAGGGACCGGAGACTGAAGCTTTCTTT.

This clonotype was observed a few times. This chain uses TRBV19 with TRBJ1-1; possible D gene TRBD1, 6 bases. The ends were cut back, 4 bases at V and 10 bases at J, with 16 bases in the middle. CDR3 length equals 13 residues. Germline V gene data show CDR1 as LNHDA and CDR2 as SQIVND (reference sequence). The chain's CDR3 is CASSNWDTLVAFF. The CDR3 DNA follows: TGTGCCAGTAGTAACTGGGACACCCTAGTAGCTTTCTTT.